This TCR beta chain was retrieved from a study of cytomegalovirus exposure and HLA in healthy donors. Across the whole study: Unique TCRs numbering roughly 85 million, obtained from HLA-typed donors, made up an early data release. General observations from the study: Most TCR beta V segments were productive about 87% or about 30% of the time in an earlier analysis. Trimming of TCR beta V- and J-genes showed a link, identified in a later analysis, to a missense DCLRE1C variant.

This CDR3 comprises 14 residues. The V gene lost 9 bases and the J gene lost 2 bases, with 12 bases spanning the gap. Germline CDR1 reads SGHNT; CDR2 reads YYREEE (reference sequence). It was with 60 Vbeta and 13 Jbeta primers that the PCR ran. Assay: immunoSEQ multiplex PCR; the TCRdb copy retains only in-frame clones and omits some. The data contain about 210,000 clones, almost 80% of them seen just once; the ten biggest clones take up about 1.7%. Concerning this clone: Its antigen is not identified.

The receptor comes from a male donor in good health and CMV-seronegative. Specimen: PBMCs. The V and J genes are TRBV5-4 and TRBJ2-6; D ambiguous. The CDR3 protein is CATPVVAGANVLTF. CDR3 coding DNA: TGTGCCACGCCAGTCGTGGCTGGGGCCAACGTCCTGACTTTC. The variable domain in full, with the rest retrieved from reference TRBV5-4 and TRBJ2-6, is ETGVTQSPTHLIKTRGQQVTLRCSSQSGHNTVSWYQQALGQGPQFIFQYYREEENGRGNFPPRFSGLQFPNYSSELNVNALELDDSALYLCATPVVAGANVLTFGAGSRLTVL.